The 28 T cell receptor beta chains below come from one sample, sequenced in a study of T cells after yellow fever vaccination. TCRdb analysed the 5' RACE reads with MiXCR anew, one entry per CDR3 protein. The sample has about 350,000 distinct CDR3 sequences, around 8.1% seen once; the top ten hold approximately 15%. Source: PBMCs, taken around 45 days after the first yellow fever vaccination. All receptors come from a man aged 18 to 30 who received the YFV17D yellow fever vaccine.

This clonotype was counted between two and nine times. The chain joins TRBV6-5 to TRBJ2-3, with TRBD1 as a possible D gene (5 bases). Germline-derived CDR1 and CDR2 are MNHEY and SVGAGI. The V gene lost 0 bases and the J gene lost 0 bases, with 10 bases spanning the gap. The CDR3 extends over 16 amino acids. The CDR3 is CASSYSSTASTDTQYF. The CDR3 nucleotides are TGTGCCAGCAGTTACTCGTCGACAGCTAGCACAGATACGCAGTATTTT.

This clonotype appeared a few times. The CDR3 spells CSVLGQGMNTEAFF. The CDR3 bases are TGCAGTGTGCTGGGACAGGGGATGAACACTGAAGCTTTCTTT. J is TRBJ1-1 and V is TRBV20-1, with 10 nucleotides matching TRBD1. Germline CDR1 DFQATT, CDR2 SNEGSKA (reference sequence). The CDR3 totals 14 residues. The V segment lost 7 bases and the J segment 0 bases; nucleotides outside the gene matches: 5.

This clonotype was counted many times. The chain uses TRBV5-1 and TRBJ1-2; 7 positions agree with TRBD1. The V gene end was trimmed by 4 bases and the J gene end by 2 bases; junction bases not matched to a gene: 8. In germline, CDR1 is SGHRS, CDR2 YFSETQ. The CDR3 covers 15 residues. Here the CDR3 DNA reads TGCGCCAGCAGCCTGTACAGGGGTTTGAACTATGGCTACACCTTC. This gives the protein CASSLYRGLNYGYTF.

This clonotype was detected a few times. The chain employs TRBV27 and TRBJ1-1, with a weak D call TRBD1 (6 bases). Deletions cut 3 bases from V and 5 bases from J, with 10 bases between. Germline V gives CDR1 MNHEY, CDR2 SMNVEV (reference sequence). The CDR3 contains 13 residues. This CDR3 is CASSFPGQTEAFF. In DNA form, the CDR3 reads TGTGCCAGCAGTTTCCCCGGACAGACTGAAGCTTTCTTT.

The CDR3: CAISERVLYEQYF. CDR3 DNA: TGTGCCATCAGTGAAAGGGTGCTCTACGAGCAGTACTTC. This chain links TRBV10-3 with TRBJ2-7; no clear D. CDR3 length equals 13 residues. V was trimmed by 3 bases and J by 3 bases, leaving 9 bases between them. Germline values: CDR1 ENHRY, CDR2 SYGVKD.

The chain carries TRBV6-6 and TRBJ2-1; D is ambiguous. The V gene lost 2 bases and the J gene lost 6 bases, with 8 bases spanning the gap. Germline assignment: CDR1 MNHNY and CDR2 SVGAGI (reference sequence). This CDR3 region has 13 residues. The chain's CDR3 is CASSYKDFNEQFF. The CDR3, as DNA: TGTGCCAGCAGTTACAAAGACTTCAATGAGCAGTTCTTC.

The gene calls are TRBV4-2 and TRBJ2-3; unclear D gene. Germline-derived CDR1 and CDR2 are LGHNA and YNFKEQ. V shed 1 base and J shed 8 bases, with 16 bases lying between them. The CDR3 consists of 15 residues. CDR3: CASSQGADLVGTQYF. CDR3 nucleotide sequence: TGTGCCAGCAGCCAAGGGGCCGATTTGGTGGGTACGCAGTATTTT.

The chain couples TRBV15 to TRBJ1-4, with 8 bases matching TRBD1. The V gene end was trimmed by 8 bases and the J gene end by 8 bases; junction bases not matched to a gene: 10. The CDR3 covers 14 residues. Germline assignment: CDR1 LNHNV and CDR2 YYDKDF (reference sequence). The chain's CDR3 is CATSLDRVREKLFF. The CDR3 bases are TGTGCCACCTCGCTGGACAGGGTTCGGGAAAAACTGTTTTTT.

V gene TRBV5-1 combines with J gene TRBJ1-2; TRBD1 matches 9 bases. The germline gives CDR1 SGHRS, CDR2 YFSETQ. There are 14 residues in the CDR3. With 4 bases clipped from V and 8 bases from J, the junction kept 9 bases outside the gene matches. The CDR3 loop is CASSPGQGTGGYTF. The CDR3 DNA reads TGCGCCAGCAGCCCGGGACAGGGAACAGGCGGCTACACCTTC.

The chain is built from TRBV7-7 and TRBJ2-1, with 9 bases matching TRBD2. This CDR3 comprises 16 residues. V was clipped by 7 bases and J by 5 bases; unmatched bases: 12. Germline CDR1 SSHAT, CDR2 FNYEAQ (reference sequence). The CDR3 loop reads CASNSGGAWGNNEQFF. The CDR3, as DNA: TGTGCCAGCAATAGCGGGGGCGCCTGGGGAAACAATGAGCAGTTCTTC.

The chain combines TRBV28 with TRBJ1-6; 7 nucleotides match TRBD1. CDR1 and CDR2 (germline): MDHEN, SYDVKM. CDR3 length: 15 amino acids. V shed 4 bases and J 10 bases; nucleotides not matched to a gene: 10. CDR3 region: CASSSPTGIRSPLHF. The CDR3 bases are TGTGCCAGCAGTTCCCCGACAGGGATCCGGTCACCCCTCCACTTT.

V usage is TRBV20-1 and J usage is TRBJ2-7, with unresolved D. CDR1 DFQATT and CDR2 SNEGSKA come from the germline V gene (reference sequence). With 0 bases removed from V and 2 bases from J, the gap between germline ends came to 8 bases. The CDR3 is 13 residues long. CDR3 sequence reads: CSARDYGTYEQYV. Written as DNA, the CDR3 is TGCAGTGCTAGAGATTACGGCACCTACGAGCAGTACGTC.

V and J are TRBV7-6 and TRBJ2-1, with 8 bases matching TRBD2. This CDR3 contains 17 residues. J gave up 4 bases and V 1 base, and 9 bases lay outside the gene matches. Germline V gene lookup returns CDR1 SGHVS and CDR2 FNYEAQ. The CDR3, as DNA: TGTGCCAGCAGCTTAGGGTCCTCTAGCGGGTGGTACAATGAGCAGTTCTTC. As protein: CASSLGSSSGWYNEQFF.

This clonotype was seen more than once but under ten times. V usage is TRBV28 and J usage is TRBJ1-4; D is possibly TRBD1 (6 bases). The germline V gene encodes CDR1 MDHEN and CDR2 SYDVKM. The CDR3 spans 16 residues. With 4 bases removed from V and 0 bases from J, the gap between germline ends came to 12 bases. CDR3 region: CASSSGQIATNEKLFF. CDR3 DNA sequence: TGTGCCAGCAGTTCCGGACAGATTGCAACTAATGAAAAACTGTTTTTT.

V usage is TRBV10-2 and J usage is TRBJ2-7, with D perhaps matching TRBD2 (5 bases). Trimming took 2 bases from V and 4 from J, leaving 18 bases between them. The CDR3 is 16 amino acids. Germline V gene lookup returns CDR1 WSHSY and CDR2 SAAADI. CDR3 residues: CASSEDLGPGIYEQYF. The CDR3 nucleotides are TGCGCCAGCAGTGAGGACCTCGGGCCCGGGATATACGAGCAGTACTTC.

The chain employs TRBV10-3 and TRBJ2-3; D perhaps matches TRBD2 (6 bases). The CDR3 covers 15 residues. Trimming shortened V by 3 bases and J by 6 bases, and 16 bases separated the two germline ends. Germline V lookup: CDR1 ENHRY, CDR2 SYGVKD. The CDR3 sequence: CAISERGSAGDTQYF. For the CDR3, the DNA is TGTGCCATCAGTGAACGGGGTAGCGCGGGGGATACGCAGTATTTT.

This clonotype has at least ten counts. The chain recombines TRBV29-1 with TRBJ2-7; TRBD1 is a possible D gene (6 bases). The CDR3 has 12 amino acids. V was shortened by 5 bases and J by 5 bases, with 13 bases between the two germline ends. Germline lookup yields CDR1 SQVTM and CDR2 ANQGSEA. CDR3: CSVTTRGDEQYF. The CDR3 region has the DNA TGCAGCGTTACGACCAGGGGTGACGAGCAGTACTTC.

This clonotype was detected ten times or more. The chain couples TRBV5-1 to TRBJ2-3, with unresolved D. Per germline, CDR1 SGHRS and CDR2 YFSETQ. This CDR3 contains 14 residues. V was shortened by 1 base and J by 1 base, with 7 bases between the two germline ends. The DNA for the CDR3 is TGCGCCAGCAGCTTGCAGTTGGGCACAGATACGCAGTATTTT. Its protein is CASSLQLGTDTQYF.

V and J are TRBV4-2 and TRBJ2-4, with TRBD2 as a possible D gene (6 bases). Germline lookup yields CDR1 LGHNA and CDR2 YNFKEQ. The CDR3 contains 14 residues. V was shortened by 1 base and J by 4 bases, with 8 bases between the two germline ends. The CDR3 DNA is TGTGCCAGCAGCCAAGCGGGGGAGAAAAACATTCAGTACTTC. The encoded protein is CASSQAGEKNIQYF.

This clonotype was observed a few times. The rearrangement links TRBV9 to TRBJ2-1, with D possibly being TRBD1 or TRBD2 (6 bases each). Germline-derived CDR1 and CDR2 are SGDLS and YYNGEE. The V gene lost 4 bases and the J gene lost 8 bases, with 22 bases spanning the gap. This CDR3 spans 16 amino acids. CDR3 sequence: CASSSRSGTGGDEQFF. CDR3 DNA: TGTGCCAGCAGCTCTAGATCGGGGACCGGGGGCGATGAGCAGTTCTTC.

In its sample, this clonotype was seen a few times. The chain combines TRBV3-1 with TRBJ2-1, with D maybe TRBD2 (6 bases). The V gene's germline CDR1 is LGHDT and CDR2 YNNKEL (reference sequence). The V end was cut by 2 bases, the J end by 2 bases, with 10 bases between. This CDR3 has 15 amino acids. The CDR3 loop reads CASSQRDFPYNEQFF. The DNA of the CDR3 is TGTGCCAGCAGCCAACGGGACTTCCCCTACAATGAGCAGTTCTTC.

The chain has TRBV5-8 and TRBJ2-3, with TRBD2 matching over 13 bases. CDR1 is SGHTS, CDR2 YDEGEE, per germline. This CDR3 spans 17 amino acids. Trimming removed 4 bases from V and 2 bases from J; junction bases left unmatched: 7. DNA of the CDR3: TGTGCCAGCAGCCCGCAGACTAGCGGGGGGTCCACAGATACGCAGTATTTT. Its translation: CASSPQTSGGSTDTQYF. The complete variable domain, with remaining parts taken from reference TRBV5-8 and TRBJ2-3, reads EAGVTQSPTHLIKTRGQQATLRCSPISGHTSVYWYQQALGLGLQFLLWYDEGEERNRGNFPPRFSGRQFPNYSSELNVNALELEDSALYLCASSPQTSGGSTDTQYFGPGTRLTVL.

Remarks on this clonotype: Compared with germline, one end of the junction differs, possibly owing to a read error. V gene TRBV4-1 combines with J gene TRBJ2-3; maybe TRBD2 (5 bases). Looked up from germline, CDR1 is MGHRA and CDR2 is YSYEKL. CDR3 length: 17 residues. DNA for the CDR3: TGCGCCTGCAGCCCTATGAGGACGGGGTTTGACACAGATACGCAGTATTTT. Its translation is CACSPMRTGFDTDTQYF.

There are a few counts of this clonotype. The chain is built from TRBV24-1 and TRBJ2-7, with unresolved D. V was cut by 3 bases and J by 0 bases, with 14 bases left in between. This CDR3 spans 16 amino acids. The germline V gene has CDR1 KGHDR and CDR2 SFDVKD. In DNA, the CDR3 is TGTGCCACCAGTGATCCTGATGACGGAGCCTCCTACGAGCAGTACTTC. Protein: CATSDPDDGASYEQYF.

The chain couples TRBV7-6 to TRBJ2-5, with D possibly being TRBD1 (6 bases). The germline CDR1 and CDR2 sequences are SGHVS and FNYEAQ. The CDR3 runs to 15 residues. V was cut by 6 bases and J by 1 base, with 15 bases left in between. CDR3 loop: CASREEDRPQETQYF. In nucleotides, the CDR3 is TGTGCCAGCAGGGAAGAAGACAGGCCCCAAGAGACCCAGTACTTC.

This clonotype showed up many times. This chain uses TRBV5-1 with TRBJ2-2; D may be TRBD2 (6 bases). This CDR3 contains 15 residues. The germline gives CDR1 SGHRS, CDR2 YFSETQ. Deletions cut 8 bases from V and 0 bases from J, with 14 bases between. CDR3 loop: CASQPGGTNTGELFF. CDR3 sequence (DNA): TGCGCCAGTCAACCTGGGGGGACGAACACCGGGGAGCTGTTTTTT.

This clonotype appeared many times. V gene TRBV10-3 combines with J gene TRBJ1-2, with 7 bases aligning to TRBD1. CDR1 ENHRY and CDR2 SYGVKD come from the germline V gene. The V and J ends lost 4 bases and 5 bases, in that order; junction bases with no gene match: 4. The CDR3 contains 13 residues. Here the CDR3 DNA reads TGTGCCATCAGTGTTGGGACAGAGTATGGCTACACCTTC. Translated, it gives CAISVGTEYGYTF.

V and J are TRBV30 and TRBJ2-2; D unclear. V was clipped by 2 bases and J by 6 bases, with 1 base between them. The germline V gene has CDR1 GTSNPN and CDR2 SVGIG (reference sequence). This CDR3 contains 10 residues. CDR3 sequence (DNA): TGTGCCTGGAGTTCCGGGGAGCTGTTTTTT. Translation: CAWSSGELFF.